This TCR beta chain comes out of a study of cytomegalovirus exposure and HLA in healthy donors. General observations from the study: Per a later analysis, HLA-associated TCR beta chains showed more clonal expansion than other, equally common TCR beta chains. Segments of the TCR beta V type were, in most cases, productive about 87% or about 30% of the time in an earlier analysis. Specificity of a few CMV-associated chains for CMV antigens was verified in vitro.

In regard to this clone: What it binds is unknown.

This CDR3 has 12 residues. Trimming left V 4 bases short and J 5 bases short, with 12 bases between. Germline V gene data show CDR1 as GTSNPN and CDR2 as SVGIG (reference sequence). PCR employed 60 Vbeta and 13 Jbeta primers. Data came from immunoSEQ multiplex PCR; TCRdb stores just in-frame clones and leaves some out. The table for this sample gives about 70,000 clones. The source of this sequence is a young woman in good health and CMV-seronegative. The sequencing sample was made of PBMCs. V usage is TRBV30 and J usage is TRBJ2-7; a weak D match, TRBD2 (5 bases). The CDR3 sequence: CAWKREINEQYF. CDR3 bases: TGTGCCTGGAAACGGGAAATTAACGAGCAGTACTTC.